This T cell receptor beta chain was documented in a study of T cell responses to AZD1222 COVID-19 vaccine. Study background: The study pooled second doses at about 4 or about 12 weeks.

Findings and caveats of the study: It should be noted that donors were predominantly white British and more often female, and clonal diversity was possibly underestimated. CD4 TCRs covered the whole spike, strongest at regions 160-218 and 743-854. All repertoire sampling was performed exclusively after the peak T cell response.

As to this clone: Its antigen is not known.

V was pared by 6 bases and J by 4 bases, with 16 bases between. Germline V gene data show CDR1 as MNHEY and CDR2 as SVGEGT. The CDR3 consists of 16 residues. Clones were read by immunoSEQ multiplex PCR, and TCRdb kept only the in-frame ones, dropping some. In the table there are around 110,000 clones, roughly 90% of which are singletons. The V gene is TRBV6-2 or TRBV6-3, the J gene TRBJ2-6; perhaps TRBD2 as D (5 bases). This sequence originates from an adult in good health. The sample in question was peripheral blood, obtained on day 0 of AZD1222 vaccination. CDR3 amino acids: CASSLIGGSGANVLTF. CDR3 DNA: TGTGCCAGCAGCCTCATTGGCGGGTCCGGGGCCAACGTCCTGACTTTC.